This record looks at one T cell receptor (beta chain) sequence and its context. What it binds is not known. This specimen belongs to a study of cytomegalovirus exposure and HLA in healthy donors. Study-wide context: Early on, a data release was issued that held about 85 million unique TCRs from HLA-typed donors. Study-wide points: Cytomegalovirus-associated TCR beta chains were listed, numbering 150 to 200. Looking again later, the authors saw that most CMV-associated TCR beta chains seemed HLA-restricted.

Both 60 Vbeta primers and 13 Jbeta primers went into the PCR. Libraries were prepared by immunoSEQ multiplex PCR; TCRdb keeps only in-frame clonotypes and omits some of them. Among approximately 50,000 clones listed, around 80% were seen once. Germline values: CDR1 MNHEY, CDR2 SMNVEV (reference sequence). J was trimmed by 4 bases and V by 3 bases; bases with no gene match: 2. The CDR3 consists of 13 residues. The chain couples TRBV27 to TRBJ1-2, with 7 bases matching TRBD1. This TCR came from a young man in good health and CMV-seropositive. What was sequenced was PBMCs. The CDR3 loop reads CASSFGQAYGYTF. The CDR3 DNA follows: TGTGCCAGCAGTTTTGGACAGGCCTATGGCTACACCTTC.